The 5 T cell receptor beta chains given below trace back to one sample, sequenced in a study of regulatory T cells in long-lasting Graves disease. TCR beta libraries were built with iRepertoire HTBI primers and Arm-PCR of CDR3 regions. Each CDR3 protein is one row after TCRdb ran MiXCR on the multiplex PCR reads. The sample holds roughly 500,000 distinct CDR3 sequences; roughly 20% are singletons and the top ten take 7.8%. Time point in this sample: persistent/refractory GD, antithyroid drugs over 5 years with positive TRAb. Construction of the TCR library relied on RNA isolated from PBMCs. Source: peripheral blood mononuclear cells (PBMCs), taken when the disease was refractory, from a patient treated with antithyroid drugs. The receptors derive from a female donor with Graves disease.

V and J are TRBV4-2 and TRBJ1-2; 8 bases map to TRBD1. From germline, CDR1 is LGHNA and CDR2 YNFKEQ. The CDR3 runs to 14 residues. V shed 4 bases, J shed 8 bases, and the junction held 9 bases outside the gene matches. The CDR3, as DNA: TGTGCCAGCAGCCCGGAGCAGGGGGCGCGAGGCTACACCTTC. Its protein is CASSPEQGARGYTF.

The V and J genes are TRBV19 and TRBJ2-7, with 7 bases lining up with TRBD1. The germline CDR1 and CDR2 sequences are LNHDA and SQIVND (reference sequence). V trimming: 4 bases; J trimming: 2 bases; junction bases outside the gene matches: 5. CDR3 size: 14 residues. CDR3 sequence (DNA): TGTGCCAGTAGTAATCGGGACAGAACCTACGAGCAGTACTTC. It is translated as CASSNRDRTYEQYF.

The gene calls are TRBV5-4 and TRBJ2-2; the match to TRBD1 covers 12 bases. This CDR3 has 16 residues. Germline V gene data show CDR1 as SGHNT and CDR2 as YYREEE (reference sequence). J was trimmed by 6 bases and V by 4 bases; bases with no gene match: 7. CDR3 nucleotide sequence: TGTGCCAGCAGCGGCGCGGGACAGGGGGCCTCCGGGGAGCTGTTTTTT. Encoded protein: CASSGAGQGASGELFF.

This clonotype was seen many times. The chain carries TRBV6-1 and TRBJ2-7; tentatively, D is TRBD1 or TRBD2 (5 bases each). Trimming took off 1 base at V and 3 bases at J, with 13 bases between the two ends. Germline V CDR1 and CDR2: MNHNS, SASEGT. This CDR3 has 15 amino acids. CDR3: CASSEVEGRGYEQYF. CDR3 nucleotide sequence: TGTGCCAGCAGTGAAGTTGAGGGGCGAGGCTACGAGCAGTACTTC.

The CDR3 reads CASSKDERETQYF. In DNA, the CDR3 is TGTGCCAGCAGCAAGGACGAGAGGGAGACCCAGTACTTC. The chain employs TRBV7-6 and TRBJ2-5, with D hard to call. CDR3 length: 13 amino acids. V shed 5 bases and J shed 5 bases, with 12 bases lying between them. Germline V gene sequence: CDR1 SGHVS, CDR2 FNYEAQ.